The clone carrying this T cell receptor beta chain was seen at least ten times. Its antigen is unidentified. The data stem from a study of T cells in Graves' hyperthyroidism and ophthalmopathy. Study-wide background: It was at initial diagnosis, before any treatment, that peripheral blood was collected. Study-wide points: Most expanded thyroid clonotypes above 0.001 recurred in blood.

TCR beta CDR3 regions were amplified from RNA transcripts. TCR CDR3 underwent first-round RT-PCR with the HTBI primer set. TCRdb ran MiXCR on the multiplex PCR reads and lists one entry per CDR3 protein. The profile covers 620,000 or so distinct CDR3 sequences, with roughly 15% appearing a single time and about an eighth taken by the ten largest. The V segment lost 4 bases and the J segment 3 bases; nucleotides outside the gene matches: 16. The germline V gene encodes CDR1 MDHEN and CDR2 SYDVKM. CDR3 size: 18 residues. Patients affected by ophthalmopathy presented a Clinical Activity Score of at least 3, a NOSPECS grade of at least 4, and disease duration below 3 months. Patients were excluded because of uncontrolled infection, other autoimmune disease, pregnancy or lactation.

The rearrangement uses TRBV28 and TRBJ2-7; 9 bases line up with TRBD1. Sequencing was performed on blood. The source of this sequence is a woman between 50 and 59 years old with Graves' ophthalmopathy. The CDR3 DNA is TGTGCCAGCAGTTCGCCAAACCGGGACAGGGTAAAGCTCTACGAGCAGTACTTC. As protein: CASSSPNRDRVKLYEQYF. The full variable domain, in which reference TRBV28 and TRBJ2-7 provide the parts outside the CDR3, is DVKVTQSSRYLVKRTGEKVFLECVQDMDHENMFWYRQDPGLGLRLIYFSYDVKMKEKGDIPEGYSVSREKKERFSLILESASTNQTSMYLCASSSPNRDRVKLYEQYFGPGTRLTVT.